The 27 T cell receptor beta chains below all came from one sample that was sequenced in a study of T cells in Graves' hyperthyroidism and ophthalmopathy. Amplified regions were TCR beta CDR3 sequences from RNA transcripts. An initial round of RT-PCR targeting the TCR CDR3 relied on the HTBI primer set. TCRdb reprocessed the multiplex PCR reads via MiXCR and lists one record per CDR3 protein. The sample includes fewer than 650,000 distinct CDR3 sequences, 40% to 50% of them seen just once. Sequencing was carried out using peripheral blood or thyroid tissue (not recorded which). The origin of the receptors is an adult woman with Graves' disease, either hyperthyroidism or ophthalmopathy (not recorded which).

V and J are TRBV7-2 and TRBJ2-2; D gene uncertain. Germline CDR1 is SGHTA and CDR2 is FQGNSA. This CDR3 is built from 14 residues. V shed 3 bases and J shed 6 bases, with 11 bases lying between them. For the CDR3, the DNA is TGTGCCAGCAGCTTTTCCTTTGTCCCCGGGGAGCTGTTTTTT. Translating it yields CASSFSFVPGELFF.

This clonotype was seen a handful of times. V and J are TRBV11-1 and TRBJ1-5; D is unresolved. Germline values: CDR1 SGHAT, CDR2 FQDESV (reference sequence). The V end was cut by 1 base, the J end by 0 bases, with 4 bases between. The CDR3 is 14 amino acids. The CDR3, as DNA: TGTGCCAGCAGCTTAGGCACTAGCAATCAGCCCCAGCATTTT. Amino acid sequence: CASSLGTSNQPQHF.

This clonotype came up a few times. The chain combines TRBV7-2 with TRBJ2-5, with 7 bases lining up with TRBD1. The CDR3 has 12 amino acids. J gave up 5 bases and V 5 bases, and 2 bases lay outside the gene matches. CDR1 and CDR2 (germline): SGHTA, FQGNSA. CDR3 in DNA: TGTGCCAGCAGCGAGACAGGGGAGACCCAGTACTTC. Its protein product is CASSETGETQYF.

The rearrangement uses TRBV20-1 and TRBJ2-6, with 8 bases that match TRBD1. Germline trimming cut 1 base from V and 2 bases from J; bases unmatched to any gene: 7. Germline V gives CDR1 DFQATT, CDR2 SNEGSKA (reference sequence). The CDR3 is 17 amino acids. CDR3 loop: CSARAPDRETGANVLTF. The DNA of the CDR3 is TGCAGTGCTAGAGCGCCGGACAGGGAGACTGGGGCCAACGTCCTGACTTTC.

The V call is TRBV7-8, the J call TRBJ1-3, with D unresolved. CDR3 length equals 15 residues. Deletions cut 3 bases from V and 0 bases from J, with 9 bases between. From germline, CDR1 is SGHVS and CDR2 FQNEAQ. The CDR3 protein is CASSFARVSGNTIYF. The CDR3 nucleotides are TGTGCCAGCAGCTTCGCAAGGGTCTCTGGAAACACCATATATTTT.

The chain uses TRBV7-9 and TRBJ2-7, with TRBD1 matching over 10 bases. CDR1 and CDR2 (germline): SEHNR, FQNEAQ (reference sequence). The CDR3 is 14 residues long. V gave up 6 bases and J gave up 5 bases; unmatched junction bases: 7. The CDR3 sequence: CASRRQGAFHEQYF. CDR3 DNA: TGTGCCAGCAGACGACAGGGGGCGTTTCACGAGCAGTACTTC.

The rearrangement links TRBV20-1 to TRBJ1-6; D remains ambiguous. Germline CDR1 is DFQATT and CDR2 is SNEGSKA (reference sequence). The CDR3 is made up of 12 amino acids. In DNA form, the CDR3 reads TGCACCCTGACCCGAGGGAATTCACCCCTCCACTTT. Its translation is CTLTRGNSPLHF.

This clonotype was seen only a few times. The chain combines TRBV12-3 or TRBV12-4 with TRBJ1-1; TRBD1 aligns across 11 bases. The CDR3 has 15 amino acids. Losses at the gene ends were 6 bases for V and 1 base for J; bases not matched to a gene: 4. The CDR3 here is CASSFGTGGNTEAFF. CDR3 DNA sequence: TGTGCCAGCAGCTTCGGGACAGGGGGGAACACTGAAGCTTTCTTT.

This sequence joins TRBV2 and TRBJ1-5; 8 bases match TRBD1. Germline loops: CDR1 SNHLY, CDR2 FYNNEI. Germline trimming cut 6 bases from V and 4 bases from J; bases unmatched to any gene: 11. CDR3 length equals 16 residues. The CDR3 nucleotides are TGTGCCAGCAGCGAGGACAGGGCGAATTCTAATCAGCCCCAGCATTTT. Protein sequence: CASSEDRANSNQPQHF.

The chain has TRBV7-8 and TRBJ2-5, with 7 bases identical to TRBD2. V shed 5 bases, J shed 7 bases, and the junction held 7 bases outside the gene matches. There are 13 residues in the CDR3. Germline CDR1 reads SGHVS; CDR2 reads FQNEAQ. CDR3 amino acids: CASSQLSGGTQYF. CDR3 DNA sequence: TGTGCCAGCAGCCAGCTATCGGGAGGGACCCAGTACTTC.

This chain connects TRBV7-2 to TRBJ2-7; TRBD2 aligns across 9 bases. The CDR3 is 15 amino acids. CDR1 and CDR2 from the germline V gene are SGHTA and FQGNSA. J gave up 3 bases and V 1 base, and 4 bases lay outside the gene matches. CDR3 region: CASSLGGGVIYEQYF. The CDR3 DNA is TGTGCCAGCAGCTTAGGCGGGGGGGTGATCTACGAGCAGTACTTC.

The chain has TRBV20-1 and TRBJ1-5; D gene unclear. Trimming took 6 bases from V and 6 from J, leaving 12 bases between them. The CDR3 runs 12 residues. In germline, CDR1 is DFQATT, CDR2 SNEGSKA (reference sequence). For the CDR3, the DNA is TGCAGTGCCCGGGCTTTCGGTCAGCCCCAGCATTTT. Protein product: CSARAFGQPQHF.

The CDR3 spells CASSARQTQYF. CDR3 bases: TGCGCCAGCAGCGCACGACAGACCCAGTACTTC. This rearrangement joins TRBV4-1 to TRBJ2-5; D gene unclear. The CDR3 is made up of 11 amino acids. Germline CDR1 and CDR2: MGHRA and YSYEKL. Trimming left V 5 bases short and J 6 bases short, with 7 bases between.

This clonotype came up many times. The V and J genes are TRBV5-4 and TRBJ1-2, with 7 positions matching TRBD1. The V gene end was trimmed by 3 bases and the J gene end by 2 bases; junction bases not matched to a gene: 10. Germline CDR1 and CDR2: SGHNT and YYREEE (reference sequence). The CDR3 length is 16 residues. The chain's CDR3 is CASSSYRQGGNYGYTF. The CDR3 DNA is TGTGCCAGCAGCTCCTATCGACAGGGAGGGAACTATGGCTACACCTTC.

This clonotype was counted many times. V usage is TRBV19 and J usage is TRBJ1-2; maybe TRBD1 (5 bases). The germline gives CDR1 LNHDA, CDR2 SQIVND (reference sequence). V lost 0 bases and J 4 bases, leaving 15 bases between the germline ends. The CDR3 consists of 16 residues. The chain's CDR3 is CASSIDLRQTPYGYTF. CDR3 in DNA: TGTGCCAGTAGTATAGATCTCCGACAGACTCCCTATGGCTACACCTTC. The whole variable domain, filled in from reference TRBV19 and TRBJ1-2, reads DGGITQSPKYLFRKEGQNVTLSCEQNLNHDAMYWYRQDPGQGLRLIYYSQIVNDFQKGDIAEGYSVSREKKESFPLTVTSAQKNPTAFYLCASSIDLRQTPYGYTFGSGTRLTVV.

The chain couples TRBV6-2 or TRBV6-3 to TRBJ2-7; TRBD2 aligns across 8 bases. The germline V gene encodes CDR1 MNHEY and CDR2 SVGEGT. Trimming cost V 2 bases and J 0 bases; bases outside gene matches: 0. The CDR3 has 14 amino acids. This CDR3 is CASSYAGGSYEQYF. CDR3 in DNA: TGTGCCAGCAGTTACGCGGGAGGCTCCTACGAGCAGTACTTC.

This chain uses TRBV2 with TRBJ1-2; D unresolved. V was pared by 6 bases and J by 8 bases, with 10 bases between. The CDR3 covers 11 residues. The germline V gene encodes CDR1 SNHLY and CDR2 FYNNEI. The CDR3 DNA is TGTGCCAGCAGCGGCCCTGCCGGCTACACCTTC. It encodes CASSGPAGYTF.

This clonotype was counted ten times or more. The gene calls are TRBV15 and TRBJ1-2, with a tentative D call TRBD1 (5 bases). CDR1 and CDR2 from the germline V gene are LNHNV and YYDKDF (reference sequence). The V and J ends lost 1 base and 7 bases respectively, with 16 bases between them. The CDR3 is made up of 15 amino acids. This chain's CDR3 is CATSRGGEGMSGYTF. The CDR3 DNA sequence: TGTGCCACCAGCAGAGGGGGCGAGGGGATGAGTGGCTACACCTTC.

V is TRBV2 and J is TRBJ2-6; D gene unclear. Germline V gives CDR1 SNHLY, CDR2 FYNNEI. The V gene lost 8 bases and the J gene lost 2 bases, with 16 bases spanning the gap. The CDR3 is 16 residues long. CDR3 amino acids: CASSPEWVPGANVLTF. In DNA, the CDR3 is TGTGCCAGCTCACCAGAGTGGGTTCCTGGGGCCAACGTCCTGACTTTC. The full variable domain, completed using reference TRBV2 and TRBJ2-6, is EPEVTQTPSHQVTQMGQEVILRCVPISNHLYFYWYRQILGQKVEFLVSFYNNEISEKSEIFDDQFSVERPDGSNFTLKIRSTKLEDSAMYFCASSPEWVPGANVLTFGAGSRLTVL.

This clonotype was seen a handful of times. Here the CDR3 reads CSGRDGTVNTEAFF. The CDR3 DNA reads as TGCAGCGGAAGGGACGGGACGGTGAACACTGAAGCTTTCTTT. This chain connects TRBV29-1 to TRBJ1-1; possibly TRBD1 for D (5 bases). The CDR3 consists of 14 residues. Germline V gene sequence: CDR1 SQVTM, CDR2 ANQGSEA. Trimming took 7 bases from V and 0 from J, leaving 15 bases between them.

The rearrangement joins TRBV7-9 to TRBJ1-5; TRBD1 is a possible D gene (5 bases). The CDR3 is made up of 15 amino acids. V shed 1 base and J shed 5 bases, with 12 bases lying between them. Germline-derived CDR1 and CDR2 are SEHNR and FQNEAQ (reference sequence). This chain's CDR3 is CASSLGGTVYQPQHF. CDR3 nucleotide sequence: TGTGCCAGCAGCTTAGGAGGGACGGTATATCAGCCCCAGCATTTT.

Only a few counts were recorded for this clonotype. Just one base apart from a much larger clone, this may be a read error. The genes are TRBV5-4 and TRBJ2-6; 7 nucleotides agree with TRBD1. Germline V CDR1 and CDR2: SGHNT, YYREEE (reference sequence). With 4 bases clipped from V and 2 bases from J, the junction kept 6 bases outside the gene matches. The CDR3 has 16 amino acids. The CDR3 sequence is CASSPFDRAGANVLTF. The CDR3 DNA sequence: TGTGCCAGCAGCCCCTTCGACAGGGCTGGGGCCAACGTCCTGACTTTC.

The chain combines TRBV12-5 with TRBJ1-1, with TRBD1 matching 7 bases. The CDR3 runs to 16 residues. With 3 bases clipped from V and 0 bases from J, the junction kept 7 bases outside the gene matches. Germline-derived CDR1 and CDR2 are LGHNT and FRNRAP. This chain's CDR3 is CASGFSGTAMNTEAFF. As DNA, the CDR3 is TGTGCTAGTGGTTTTTCCGGGACAGCCATGAACACTGAAGCTTTCTTT.

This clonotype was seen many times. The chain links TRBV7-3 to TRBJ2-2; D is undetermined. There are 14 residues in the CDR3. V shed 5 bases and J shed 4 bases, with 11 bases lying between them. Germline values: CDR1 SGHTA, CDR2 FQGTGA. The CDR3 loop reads CASSPTRPTGELFF. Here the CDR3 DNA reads TGTGCCAGCAGCCCTACGAGGCCCACCGGGGAGCTGTTTTTT. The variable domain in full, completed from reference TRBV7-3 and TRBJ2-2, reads GAGVSQTPSNKVTEKGKYVELRCDPISGHTALYWYRQSLGQGPEFLIYFQGTGAADDSGLPNDRFFAVRPEGSVSTLKIQRTERGDSAVYLCASSPTRPTGELFFGEGSRLTVL.

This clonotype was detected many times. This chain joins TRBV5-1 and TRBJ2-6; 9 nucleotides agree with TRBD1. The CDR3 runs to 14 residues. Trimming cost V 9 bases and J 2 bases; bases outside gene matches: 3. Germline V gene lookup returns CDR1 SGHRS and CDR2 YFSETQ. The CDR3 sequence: CATGTGPGANVLTF. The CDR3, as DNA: TGCGCCACCGGGACAGGGCCTGGGGCCAACGTCCTGACTTTC.

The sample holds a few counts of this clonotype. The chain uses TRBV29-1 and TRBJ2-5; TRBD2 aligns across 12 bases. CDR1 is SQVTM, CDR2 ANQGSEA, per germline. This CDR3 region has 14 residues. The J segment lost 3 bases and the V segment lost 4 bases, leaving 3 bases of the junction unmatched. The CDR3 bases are TGCAGCGTTGGTGCTAGCGGGAGGGAAGAGACCCAGTACTTC. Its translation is CSVGASGREETQYF.

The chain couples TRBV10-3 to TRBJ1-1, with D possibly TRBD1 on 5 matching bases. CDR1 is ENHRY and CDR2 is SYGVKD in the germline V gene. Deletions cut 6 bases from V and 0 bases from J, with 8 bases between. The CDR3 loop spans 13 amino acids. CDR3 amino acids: CAIRGVMNTEAFF. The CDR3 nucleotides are TGTGCCATCAGAGGGGTAATGAACACTGAAGCTTTCTTT.